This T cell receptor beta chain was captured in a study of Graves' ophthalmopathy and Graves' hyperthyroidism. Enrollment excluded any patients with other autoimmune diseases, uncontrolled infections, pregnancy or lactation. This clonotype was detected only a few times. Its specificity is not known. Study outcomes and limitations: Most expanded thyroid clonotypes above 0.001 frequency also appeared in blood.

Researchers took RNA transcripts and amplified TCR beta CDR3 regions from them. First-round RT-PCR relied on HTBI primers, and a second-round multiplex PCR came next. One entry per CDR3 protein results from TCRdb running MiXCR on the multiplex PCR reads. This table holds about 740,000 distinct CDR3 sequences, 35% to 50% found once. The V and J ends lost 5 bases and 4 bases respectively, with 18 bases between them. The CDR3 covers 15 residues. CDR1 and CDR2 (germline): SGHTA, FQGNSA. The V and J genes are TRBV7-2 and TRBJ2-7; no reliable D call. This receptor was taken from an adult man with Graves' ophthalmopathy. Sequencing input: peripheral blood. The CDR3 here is CASSQSWGWYYEQYF. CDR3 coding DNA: TGTGCCAGCAGCCAGTCTTGGGGATGGTATTACGAGCAGTACTTC.